One sample yielded the 5 T cell receptor beta chains listed below, sequenced in a study of blood T cells in healthy people across ages. A second PCR of about 7 to 12 cycles used a sample-barcoded 5' primer and a J-beta primer mix. One entry per CDR3 protein results from TCRdb running MiXCR on the 5' RACE reads. The data hold fewer than 600,000 distinct CDR3 sequences, with around a quarter observed a single time. This sample also appeared in a second study, on T cells of mothers and their children.

The sequenced sample consisted of blood. The origin of the receptors is a boy between 2 and 10 years old in good health.

This chain links TRBV7-2 with TRBJ2-3; 10 nucleotides align to TRBD2. CDR1 and CDR2 (germline): SGHTA, FQGNSA. Trimming took 7 bases from V and 2 from J; bases not matched to a gene: 6. CDR3 length: 15 residues. CDR3 region: CASNSTSGSTDTQYF. The CDR3 DNA sequence: TGTGCCAGCAACTCGACTAGCGGGTCCACAGATACGCAGTATTTT.

The V call is TRBV4-3, the J call TRBJ2-4; 11 nucleotides align to TRBD2. The junction had 10 bases not matched to a gene; V was cut back by 5 bases and J by 1 base. The V gene's germline CDR1 is LGHNA and CDR2 YSLEER. CDR3 length equals 18 residues. The CDR3 sequence: CASSSRVGLAGAKNIQYF. In DNA, the CDR3 is TGCGCCAGCAGCTCCCGAGTCGGACTAGCGGGCGCCAAAAACATTCAGTACTTC.

This clonotype showed up just a few times. This chain links TRBV5-1 with TRBJ2-4, with TRBD1 matching over 10 bases. Germline V gene sequence: CDR1 SGHRS, CDR2 YFSETQ. The CDR3 totals 17 residues. V shed 4 bases and J 3 bases; nucleotides not matched to a gene: 10. The CDR3, as DNA: TGCGCCAGCAGCGACAGGGGGCGAAGAGTCGGCAAAAACATTCAGTACTTC. Amino acid sequence: CASSDRGRRVGKNIQYF.

There are a few counts of this clonotype. This chain connects TRBV29-1 to TRBJ2-1; tentatively, D is TRBD2 (6 bases). Trimming removed 1 base at V and 8 bases at J, with 21 bases between. Germline CDR1 SQVTM, CDR2 ANQGSEA. The CDR3 has 16 amino acids. The CDR3 protein is CSVEGGLGLSFYEQFF. CDR3 in DNA: TGCAGCGTTGAAGGGGGACTGGGACTCTCTTTCTATGAGCAGTTCTTC.

This clonotype was observed a few times. The CDR3 protein is CATSLTPGGETQYF. The CDR3 DNA sequence: TGTGCCACCAGCCTCACCCCCGGGGGAGAGACCCAGTACTTC. The V and J genes are TRBV15 and TRBJ2-5; the D gene is possibly TRBD2 (6 bases). Per the germline V gene, CDR1 is LNHNV and CDR2 is YYDKDF (reference sequence). Trimming left V 5 bases short and J 4 bases short, with 14 bases between. This CDR3 comprises 14 residues.